The 19 T cell receptor beta chains below come from one sample, sequenced in a study of blood T cell repertoires in COVID-19. Produced via immunoSEQ multiplex PCR; TCRdb's table is partial and in-frame only. The sample contains 230,000 or so clones, around 82% of which appear only once. Sequenced: PBMCs or T cells enriched from blood (not recorded which). Receptors originate from a man aged 50 to 60 who had recovered from COVID-19.

This clone was detected only a few times. Other nucleotide sequences in the sample specify the same CDR3. This rearrangement joins TRBV6-5 to TRBJ1-2, with 8 bases matching TRBD1. Per the germline V gene, CDR1 is MNHEY and CDR2 is SVGAGI. V shed 2 bases, J shed 2 bases, and the junction held 4 bases outside the gene matches. The CDR3 loop spans 15 amino acids. The CDR3 sequence: CASSYTGTGNYGYTF. CDR3 nucleotides: TGTGCCAGCAGTTACACCGGGACAGGAAACTATGGCTACACCTTC.

This clone was seen just once. The chain employs TRBV3-1 (or the pseudogene TRBV3-2) and TRBJ1-2; D call uncertain. The ends were cut back, 0 bases at V and 1 base at J, with 21 bases in the middle. CDR1 LGHDT and CDR2 YNNKEL come from the germline V gene (reference sequence). The CDR3 spans 19 residues. CDR3: CASSQEAQKNPQRNYGYTF. The CDR3 DNA is TGTGCCAGCAGCCAAGAGGCTCAGAAAAACCCCCAGCGTAACTATGGCTACACCTTC.

V is TRBV7-2 and J is TRBJ2-7, with 10 bases identical to TRBD2. This CDR3 comprises 15 residues. V lost 3 bases to trimming and J lost 2 bases; unmatched junction nucleotides: 4. CDR1 and CDR2 (germline): SGHTA, FQGNSA. CDR3 nucleotide sequence: TGTGCCAGCAGCTTGGGACTAGCGAATACCTACGAGCAGTACTTC. Translated: CASSLGLANTYEQYF.

The chain uses TRBV12-5 and TRBJ2-7, with D possibly being TRBD1 (5 bases). Germline values: CDR1 LGHNT, CDR2 FRNRAP. Trimming cost V 5 bases and J 3 bases, with 20 bases left between them. The CDR3 totals 16 residues. The CDR3 loop is CASGISQGATIYEQYF. CDR3 nucleotide sequence: TGTGCTAGTGGTATCTCCCAGGGTGCCACTATCTACGAGCAGTACTTC. The full variable domain, its missing parts supplied by reference TRBV12-5 and TRBJ2-7, is DARVTQTPRHKVTEMGQEVTMRCQPILGHNTVFWYRQTMMQGLELLAYFRNRAPLDDSGMPKDRFSAEMPDATLATLKIQPSEPRDSAVYFCASGISQGATIYEQYFGPGTRLTVT.

This chain links TRBV7-9 with TRBJ1-2, with D tentatively TRBD1 (6 bases). The germline V and J ends were trimmed by 1 base and 6 bases, with 12 bases remaining between them. The CDR3 totals 14 residues. Germline CDR1 and CDR2: SEHNR and FQNEAQ (reference sequence). The CDR3 loop is CASSLGRTDHGYTF. CDR3 sequence (DNA): TGTGCCAGCAGCTTAGGTAGGACAGATCATGGCTACACCTTC.

The chain carries TRBV5-1 and TRBJ1-5; 7 nucleotides match TRBD1. The germline V gene encodes CDR1 SGHRS and CDR2 YFSETQ. After removal of 4 bases from V and 2 bases from J, the junction contained 6 bases not matched to a gene. There are 15 residues in the CDR3. The CDR3 nucleotides read TGCGCCAGCAGCCCAGACAGGGCCGGCAATCAGCCCCAGCATTTT. Protein: CASSPDRAGNQPQHF.

This clone was counted between two and nine times. The CDR3 region is CASRGGYSSGRAFEQYF. CDR3 in DNA: TGTGCCAGCCGAGGGGGTTACTCTAGCGGGAGGGCCTTCGAGCAGTACTTC. The V gene is TRBV27, the J gene TRBJ2-7; the match to TRBD2 covers 12 bases. CDR1 MNHEY and CDR2 SMNVEV come from the germline V gene (reference sequence). The V segment lost 8 bases and the J segment 6 bases; nucleotides outside the gene matches: 17. This CDR3 has 17 residues.

The rearrangement links TRBV9 to TRBJ1-5; D is possibly TRBD1 (6 bases). Germline CDR1 is SGDLS and CDR2 is YYNGEE. This CDR3 has 16 residues. The ends were cut back, 3 bases at V and 1 base at J, with 14 bases in the middle. CDR3 coding DNA: TGTGCCAGCAGCGCAGATTCCGGACAGAGCAATCAGCCCCAGCATTTT. Translated, it gives CASSADSGQSNQPQHF.

J is TRBJ2-7 and V is TRBV7-2; 11 bases are shared with TRBD1. The length of the CDR3 is 15 residues. V was pared by 5 bases and J by 6 bases, with 9 bases of the junction left unmatched. Germline V gives CDR1 SGHTA, CDR2 FQGNSA. Here the CDR3 DNA reads TGTGCCAGCAGCCCGGACAGGGGGCGATTTTCCGAGCAGTACTTC. It yields the protein CASSPDRGRFSEQYF.

The rearrangement links TRBV24-1 to TRBJ2-5, with TRBD1 matching over 7 bases. The germline gives CDR1 KGHDR, CDR2 SFDVKD. Trimming at V came to 6 bases and at J to 6 bases, leaving 6 bases not matched to a gene. The CDR3 extends over 13 amino acids. The CDR3 is CATSHRGVQTQYF. CDR3 DNA sequence: TGTGCCACCAGTCACAGGGGAGTGCAGACCCAGTACTTC.

V and J are TRBV5-6 and TRBJ2-7; a possible D gene is TRBD1 (7 bases). The CDR3 loop spans 15 amino acids. V shed 2 bases and J shed 1 base, with 13 bases lying between them. Germline V gives CDR1 SGHDT, CDR2 YYEEEE. The CDR3 DNA reads as TGTGCCAGCAGCTTTGCGGGACAGAGTTCCTACGAGCAGTACTTC. It codes for CASSFAGQSSYEQYF.

The rearrangement joins TRBV5-1 to TRBJ1-1, with 9 bases identical to TRBD1. Germline-derived CDR1 and CDR2 are SGHRS and YFSETQ. The trim removed 3 bases at V and 12 bases at J, leaving 12 bases unmatched. This CDR3 contains 14 residues. CDR3 region: CASSSQGTGSKTFF. For the CDR3, the DNA is TGCGCCAGCAGCTCACAGGGGACAGGGTCGAAAACTTTCTTT. The entire variable domain, with the rest obtained from reference TRBV5-1 and TRBJ1-1, is as follows: KAGVTQTPRYLIKTRGQQVTLSCSPISGHRSVSWYQQTPGQGLQFLFEYFSETQRNKGNFPGRFSGRQFSNSRSEMNVSTLELGDSALYLCASSSQGTGSKTFFGQGTRLTVV.

The genes are TRBV28 and TRBJ1-2; TRBD1 is a possible D gene (5 bases). This CDR3 region has 12 residues. In germline, CDR1 is MDHEN, CDR2 SYDVKM. V was cut by 6 bases and J by 3 bases, with 8 bases left in between. The CDR3 sequence is CASRQGHYGYTF. In nucleotides, the CDR3 is TGTGCCAGCAGGCAGGGTCACTATGGCTACACCTTC.

This chain joins TRBV5-6 and TRBJ2-1, with 10 bases fitting TRBD1. With V trimmed by 1 base and J by 8 bases, 6 bases remained unmatched. The CDR3 has 15 residues. Germline CDR1 is SGHDT and CDR2 is YYEEEE. The CDR3 is CASSLQGQGNYEQFF. The CDR3, as DNA: TGTGCCAGCAGCTTGCAGGGACAGGGGAATTATGAGCAGTTCTTC.

V is TRBV19 and J is TRBJ2-7, with TRBD2 matching 8 bases. The junction had 12 bases not matched to a gene; V was cut back by 2 bases and J by 3 bases. Germline V gives CDR1 LNHDA, CDR2 SQIVND (reference sequence). The CDR3 sequence is 17 residues long. CDR3 sequence (DNA): TGTGCCAGTAGTATATGGAGGGGAGGCGGGAGGCTCTACGAGCAGTACTTC. This gives the protein CASSIWRGGGRLYEQYF.

This chain links TRBV19 with TRBJ1-5, with TRBD1 matching 9 bases. J gave up 4 bases and V 0 bases, and 7 bases lay outside the gene matches. CDR3 length equals 17 residues. Germline V gene data show CDR1 as LNHDA and CDR2 as SQIVND (reference sequence). In nucleotides, the CDR3 is TGTGCCAGTAGTATAGACCCGACAGGGGGTCTGAATCAGCCCCAGCATTTT. It codes for CASSIDPTGGLNQPQHF.

The chain has TRBV3-1 (or the pseudogene TRBV3-2) and TRBJ2-3; D unresolved. CDR1 and CDR2 (germline): LGHDT, YNNKEL (reference sequence). Trimming cost V 3 bases and J 4 bases, with 8 bases left between them. This CDR3 region has 13 residues. CDR3 DNA sequence: TGTGCCAGCAGCCACCGCGGCTCAGATACGCAGTATTTT. Amino acids: CASSHRGSDTQYF.

The CDR3 protein is CASSPRLAGGGSYEQYF. The CDR3 coding sequence is TGTGCCAGCTCACCACGCCTAGCGGGAGGCGGCTCCTACGAGCAGTACTTC. This chain uses TRBV18 with TRBJ2-7; TRBD2 matches 11 bases. The V gene's germline CDR1 is KGHSH and CDR2 LQKENI. The CDR3 covers 17 residues. With V trimmed by 1 base and J by 0 bases, 5 bases remained unmatched.

This rearrangement joins TRBV6-5 to TRBJ1-2; D possibly corresponds to TRBD1 (5 bases). This CDR3 comprises 14 residues. Trimming left V 6 bases short and J 5 bases short, with 16 bases between. The germline gives CDR1 MNHEY, CDR2 SVGAGI. The CDR3 reads CASSPQGAGYGYTF. The CDR3, as DNA: TGTGCCAGCAGCCCGCAGGGAGCGGGGTATGGCTACACCTTC.